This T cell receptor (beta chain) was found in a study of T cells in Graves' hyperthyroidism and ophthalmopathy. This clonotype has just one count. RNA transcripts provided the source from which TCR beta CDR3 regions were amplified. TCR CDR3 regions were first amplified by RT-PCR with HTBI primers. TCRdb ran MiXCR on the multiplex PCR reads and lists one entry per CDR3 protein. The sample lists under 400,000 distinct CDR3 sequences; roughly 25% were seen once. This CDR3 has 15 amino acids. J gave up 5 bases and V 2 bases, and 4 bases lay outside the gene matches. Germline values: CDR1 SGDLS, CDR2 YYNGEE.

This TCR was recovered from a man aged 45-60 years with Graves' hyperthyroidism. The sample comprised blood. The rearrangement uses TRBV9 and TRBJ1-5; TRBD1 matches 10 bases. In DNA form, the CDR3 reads TGTGCCAGCAGCGTGGGAGGACAGGGGGATCAGCCCCAGCATTTT. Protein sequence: CASSVGGQGDQPQHF.